A single sample gave rise to the 22 T cell receptor beta chains below, sequenced in a study of blood T cell repertoires in COVID-19 (dated by TCRdb to 2020 to 2021). To prepare the library, the immunoSEQ multiplex PCR assay was applied. Not all clones reach the TCRdb copy of this immuneACCESS table, which keeps in-frame sequences only. Checked studies attribute under half of the gap to unresolved V genes and leave the rest unexplained. Recorded for this sample are more than 110,000 clones; about 80% of them occurred a single time. Jointly, the top ten make up 2.5% to 3% of the sample. The specimen sequenced was PBMCs or T cells enriched from blood (not recorded which). All receptors come from a woman between 50 and 59 years old who had recovered from COVID-19.

This clone appeared a few times. The gene calls are TRBV5-1 and TRBJ1-1; D is unresolved. Between the trimmed V and J ends, which lost 2 bases and 11 bases, there was a span of 13 bases. Per the germline V gene, CDR1 is SGHRS and CDR2 is YFSETQ. The CDR3 has 12 residues. The CDR3 loop reads CASSFIEGVAFF. CDR3 bases: TGCGCCAGCAGCTTCATTGAGGGCGTCGCTTTCTTT.

For the CDR3, the DNA is TGTGCCAGCAGTTTGCCCGGGACTAGCGGGAGCCAGTACTTC. This translates into CASSLPGTSGSQYF. This chain connects TRBV28 to TRBJ2-7, with TRBD2 matching 14 bases. Germline V lookup: CDR1 MDHEN, CDR2 SYDVKM. The V and J ends lost 3 bases and 10 bases, in that order; junction bases with no gene match: 5. There are 14 residues in the CDR3.

The rearrangement joins TRBV11-3 to TRBJ2-1, with a possible D match to TRBD1 (6 bases). Germline lookup yields CDR1 SGHNT and CDR2 YENEEA. The CDR3 runs to 16 residues. V was shortened by 5 bases and J by 0 bases, with 14 bases between the two germline ends. CDR3 DNA: TGTGCCAGCAGCCAATCGACAGGTGGCTCCTACAATGAGCAGTTCTTC. The encoded protein is CASSQSTGGSYNEQFF.

There are a few counts of this clone. The genes are TRBV3-1 (or the pseudogene TRBV3-2) and TRBJ1-2; 7 bases match TRBD1. Germline V CDR1 and CDR2: LGHDT, YNNKEL (reference sequence). V lost 3 bases, J lost 4 bases, and 2 bases stayed unmatched. This CDR3 spans 13 amino acids. This CDR3 is CASSQRQGYGYTF. The CDR3 nucleotides are TGTGCCAGCAGCCAGCGACAGGGCTATGGCTACACCTTC.

The chain couples TRBV2 to TRBJ2-1; weak D call: TRBD2 (6 bases). Looked up from germline, CDR1 is SNHLY and CDR2 is FYNNEI. Between the trimmed V and J ends, which lost 11 bases and 0 bases, there was a span of 11 bases. The CDR3 covers 13 residues. In nucleotides, the CDR3 is TGTGCCGGAGGGGCAGCCTCCTACAATGAGCAGTTCTTC. Its protein product is CAGGAASYNEQFF.

V gene TRBV12-3 or TRBV12-4 combines with J gene TRBJ1-5, with D possibly TRBD1 on 6 matching bases. This CDR3 is 13 amino acids long. V was clipped by 6 bases and J by 4 bases, with 10 bases between them. CDR3 DNA sequence: TGTGCCAGCAGCCCAGGACAGAATCAGCCCCAGCATTTT. This codes for CASSPGQNQPQHF.

The chain has TRBV4-1 and TRBJ2-1; 7 nucleotides agree with TRBD2. The V segment lost 0 bases and the J segment 5 bases; nucleotides outside the gene matches: 1. The CDR3 has 14 amino acids. Germline V gene data show CDR1 as MGHRA and CDR2 as YSYEKL. DNA for the CDR3: TGCGCCAGCAGCCAAGAGGGGAGGGACAATGAGCAGTTCTTC. Translation gives CASSQEGRDNEQFF.

Here the CDR3 reads CASSFAGTRHEQFF. The CDR3 DNA reads as TGTGCCAGCAGCTTCGCAGGGACTAGACATGAGCAGTTCTTC. The chain recombines TRBV11-2 with TRBJ2-1, with TRBD2 matching over 8 bases. J was trimmed by 8 bases and V by 3 bases; bases with no gene match: 6. CDR1 is SGHAT, CDR2 FQNNGV, per germline. This CDR3 is 14 amino acids long.

The gene calls are TRBV6-5 and TRBJ1-1, with 7 bases aligning to TRBD1. Germline-derived CDR1 and CDR2 are MNHEY and SVGAGI. The V segment lost 4 bases and the J segment 0 bases; nucleotides outside the gene matches: 5. This CDR3 is 15 amino acids long. The CDR3 loop is CASSSTGTVNTEAFF. The CDR3 nucleotides read TGTGCCAGCAGTTCAACCGGGACAGTGAACACTGAAGCTTTCTTT.

The V gene is TRBV7-9, the J gene TRBJ1-4; maybe TRBD1 (5 bases). Germline lookup yields CDR1 SEHNR and CDR2 FQNEAQ (reference sequence). This CDR3 comprises 18 residues. V dropped 5 bases and J dropped 0 bases, with 19 bases sitting between them. The CDR3 is CASSTGTEGLATNEKLFF. The CDR3, as DNA: TGTGCCAGCAGCACCGGGACTGAGGGGCTTGCAACTAATGAAAAACTGTTTTTT.

V usage is TRBV27 and J usage is TRBJ1-1; D might be TRBD1 (6 bases). The CDR3 has 15 residues. Per germline, CDR1 MNHEY and CDR2 SMNVEV (reference sequence). Trimming cost V 4 bases and J 0 bases, with 12 bases left between them. CDR3 DNA: TGTGCCAGCAGTTCCCACAACAGGGTGAACACTGAAGCTTTCTTT. This codes for CASSSHNRVNTEAFF.

The chain couples TRBV5-1 to TRBJ2-7; tentatively, D is TRBD1 (5 bases). CDR3 size: 15 residues. V was pared by 0 bases and J by 0 bases, with 10 bases between. Germline V gene data show CDR1 as SGHRS and CDR2 as YFSETQ. CDR3 DNA: TGCGCCAGCAGCTTGGAACAGGTAAACTCCTACGAGCAGTACTTC. This encodes CASSLEQVNSYEQYF.

This clone was counted ten times or more. This chain uses TRBV18 with TRBJ2-1; 7 bases are a match to TRBD1. The junction had 4 bases not matched to a gene; V was cut back by 2 bases and J by 3 bases. The CDR3 has 15 residues. Germline CDR1 is KGHSH and CDR2 is LQKENI. CDR3 sequence: CASSPTQGDYNEQFF. CDR3 nucleotide sequence: TGTGCCAGCTCACCAACGCAGGGGGACTACAATGAGCAGTTCTTC.

This clone was observed once. The CDR3 coding sequence is TGTGCCAGCAGCCAAGATTGGGCTCAACTGTCTGGAAACACCATATATTTT. This gives the protein CASSQDWAQLSGNTIYF. The chain is built from TRBV3-1 (or the pseudogene TRBV3-2) and TRBJ1-3, with D unclear. Germline V CDR1 and CDR2: LGHDT, YNNKEL (reference sequence). This CDR3 contains 17 residues. V was pared by 0 bases and J by 1 base, with 13 bases between.

This clone came up a few times. V is TRBV7-9 and J is TRBJ2-1, with 11 bases lining up with TRBD2. The J segment lost 5 bases and the V segment lost 5 bases, leaving 11 bases of the junction unmatched. The CDR3 length is 17 residues. From germline, CDR1 is SEHNR and CDR2 FQNEAQ (reference sequence). The CDR3 bases are TGTGCCAGCAGCGTAGGACTAGCGGGCTCGCCCGACAATGAGCAGTTCTTC. This gives the protein CASSVGLAGSPDNEQFF.

This rearrangement joins TRBV28 to TRBJ2-3, with 8 bases identical to TRBD2. The junction had 12 bases not matched to a gene; V was cut back by 1 base and J by 6 bases. This CDR3 spans 17 amino acids. Germline loops: CDR1 MDHEN, CDR2 SYDVKM. DNA for the CDR3: TGTGCCAGCAGTTTATTGACCGGGGGGGGCACGTTGGATACGCAGTATTTT. Translated, it gives CASSLLTGGGTLDTQYF.

The CDR3 nucleotides read TGTGCCAGTAGTATTAAGCACGGGTCACCCCTCCACTTT. Its protein is CASSIKHGSPLHF. The rearrangement links TRBV19 to TRBJ1-6; D is unresolved. The V end was cut by 3 bases, the J end by 10 bases, with 10 bases between. Looked up from germline, CDR1 is LNHDA and CDR2 is SQIVND (reference sequence). The CDR3 runs 13 residues.

The chain uses TRBV28 and TRBJ1-1; perhaps TRBD1 as D (5 bases). The germline gives CDR1 MDHEN, CDR2 SYDVKM. The CDR3 has 13 residues. V lost 6 bases, J lost 3 bases, and 11 bases lay in between. The CDR3 loop reads CASRPGMDTEAFF. CDR3 sequence (DNA): TGTGCCAGCAGGCCAGGGATGGACACTGAAGCTTTCTTT.

The chain couples TRBV30 to TRBJ2-1, with a weak D call TRBD1 (7 bases). The CDR3 has 15 amino acids. V lost 0 bases and J 6 bases, leaving 15 bases between the germline ends. Germline V CDR1 and CDR2: GTSNPN, SVGIG (reference sequence). The CDR3 DNA follows: TGTGCCTGGAGTGTACTGGCAGGGGGGATCAATGAGCAGTTCTTC. Translated, it gives CAWSVLAGGINEQFF. The whole variable domain, remainder taken from reference TRBV30 and TRBJ2-1, is SQTIHQWPATLVQPVGSPLSLECTVEGTSNPNLYWYRQAAGRGLQLLFYSVGIGQISSEVPQNLSASRPQDRQFILSSKKLLLSDSGFYLCAWSVLAGGINEQFFGPGTRLTVL.

The V and J genes are TRBV7-3 and TRBJ2-2; TRBD2 aligns across 9 bases. Germline CDR1 SGHTA, CDR2 FQGTGA. The CDR3 loop spans 16 amino acids. J was trimmed by 5 bases and V by 2 bases; bases with no gene match: 6. CDR3: CASSLPGLAGTGELFF. CDR3 in DNA: TGTGCCAGCAGCTTACCGGGACTAGCTGGTACCGGGGAGCTGTTTTTT.

The CDR3 bases are TGTGCCAGCAGTCCCTGGACTAGCGGAGCCAGAATTTCGGAGACCCAGTACTTC. Translating it yields CASSPWTSGARISETQYF. This chain joins TRBV27 and TRBJ2-5; 10 bases align to TRBD2. This CDR3 spans 18 amino acids. With V trimmed by 5 bases and J by 5 bases, 17 bases remained unmatched. Germline CDR1 reads MNHEY; CDR2 reads SMNVEV (reference sequence).

V is TRBV11-3 and J is TRBJ1-1; a weak D match, TRBD1 (5 bases). Germline CDR1 and CDR2: SGHNT and YENEEA. V was clipped by 4 bases and J by 4 bases, with 22 bases between them. The CDR3 has 17 amino acids. The CDR3 coding sequence is TGTGCCAGCAGCTCTCTTTCTTTCGGGGGGTCAACCACTGAAGCTTTCTTT. This gives the protein CASSSLSFGGSTTEAFF.